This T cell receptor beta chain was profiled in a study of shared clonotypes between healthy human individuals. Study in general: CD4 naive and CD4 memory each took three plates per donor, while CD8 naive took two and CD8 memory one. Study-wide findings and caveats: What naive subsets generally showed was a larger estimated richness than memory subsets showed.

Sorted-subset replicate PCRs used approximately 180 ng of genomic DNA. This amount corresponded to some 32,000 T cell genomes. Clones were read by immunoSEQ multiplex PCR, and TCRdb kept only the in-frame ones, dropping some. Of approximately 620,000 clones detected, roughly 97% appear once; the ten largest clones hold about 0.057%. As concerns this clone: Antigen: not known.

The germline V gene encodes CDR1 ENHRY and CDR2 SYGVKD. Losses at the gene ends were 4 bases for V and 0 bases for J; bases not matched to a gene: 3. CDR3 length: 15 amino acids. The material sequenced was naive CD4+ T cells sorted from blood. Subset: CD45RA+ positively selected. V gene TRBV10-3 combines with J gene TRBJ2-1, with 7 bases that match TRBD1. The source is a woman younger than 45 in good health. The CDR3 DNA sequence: TGTGCCATCAGTGCGGGGACAGACTCCTACAATGAGCAGTTCTTC. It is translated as CAISAGTDSYNEQFF.